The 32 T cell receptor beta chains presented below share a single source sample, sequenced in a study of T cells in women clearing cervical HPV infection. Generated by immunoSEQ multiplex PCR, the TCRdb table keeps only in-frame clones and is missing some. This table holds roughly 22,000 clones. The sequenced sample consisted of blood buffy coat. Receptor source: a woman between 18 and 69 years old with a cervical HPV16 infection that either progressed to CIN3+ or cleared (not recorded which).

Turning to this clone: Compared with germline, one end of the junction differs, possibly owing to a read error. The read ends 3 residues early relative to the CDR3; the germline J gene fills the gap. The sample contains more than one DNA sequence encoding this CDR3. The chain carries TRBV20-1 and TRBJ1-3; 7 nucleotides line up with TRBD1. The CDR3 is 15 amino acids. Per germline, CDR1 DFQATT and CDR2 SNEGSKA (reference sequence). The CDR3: CSAFSQGTEGNTIYF. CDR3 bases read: TGCAGTGCCTTTTCCCAGGGGACAGAAGGAAACACA.

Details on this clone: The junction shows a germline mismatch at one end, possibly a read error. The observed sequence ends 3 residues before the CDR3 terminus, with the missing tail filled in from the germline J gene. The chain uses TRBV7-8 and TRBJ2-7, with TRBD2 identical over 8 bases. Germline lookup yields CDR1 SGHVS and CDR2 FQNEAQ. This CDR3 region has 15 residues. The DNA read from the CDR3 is TGTGCCAGCACCTTAAAGAGCGGGGGCTCGGGCGAG. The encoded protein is CASTLKSGGSGE. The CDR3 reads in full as CASTLKSGGSGEQYF.

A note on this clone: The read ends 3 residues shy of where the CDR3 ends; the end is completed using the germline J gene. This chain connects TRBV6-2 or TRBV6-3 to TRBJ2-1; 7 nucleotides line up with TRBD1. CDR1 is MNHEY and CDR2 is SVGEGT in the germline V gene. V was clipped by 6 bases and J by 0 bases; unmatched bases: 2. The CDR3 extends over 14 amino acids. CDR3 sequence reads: CASRAGGSYNEQFF. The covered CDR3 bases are TGTGCCAGCAGAGCAGGGGGCTCCTACAATGAG.

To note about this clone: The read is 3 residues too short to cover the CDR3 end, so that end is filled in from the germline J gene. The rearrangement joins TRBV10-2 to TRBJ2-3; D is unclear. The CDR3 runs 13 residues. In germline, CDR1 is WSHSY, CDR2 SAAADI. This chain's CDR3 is CASRTPHQETQYF. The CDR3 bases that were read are TGCGCCAGCCGAACTCCGCACCAGGAGACG.

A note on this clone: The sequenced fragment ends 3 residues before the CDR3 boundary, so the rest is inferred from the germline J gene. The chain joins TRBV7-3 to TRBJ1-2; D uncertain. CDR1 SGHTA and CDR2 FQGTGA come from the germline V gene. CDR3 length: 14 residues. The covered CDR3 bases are TGTGCCAGCAGCTTCGGTAGCGTTACAGATACC. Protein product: CASSFGSVTDT. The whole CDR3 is CASSFGSVTDTYTF.

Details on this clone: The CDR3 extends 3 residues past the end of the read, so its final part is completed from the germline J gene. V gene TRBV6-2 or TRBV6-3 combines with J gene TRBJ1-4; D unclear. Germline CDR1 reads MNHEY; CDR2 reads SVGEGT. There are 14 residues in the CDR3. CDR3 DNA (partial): TGTGCCAGCAGAGACCGGGGAGGGCTGACACCA. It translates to CASRDRGGLTP. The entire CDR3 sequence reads CASRDRGGLTPLFF.

The covered CDR3 bases are TGTGCCAGCAGTGATGGGCAGGGCGGCTATGGT. Its translation is CASSDGQGGYG. The full CDR3 protein reads CASSDGQGGYGQYF. The rearrangement links TRBV6-1 to TRBJ2-4, with D maybe TRBD1 (5 bases). The read gets to within 3 residues of the CDR3 end, and the germline J gene fills in the rest. The CDR3 extends over 14 amino acids. Germline V gives CDR1 MNHNS, CDR2 SASEGT.

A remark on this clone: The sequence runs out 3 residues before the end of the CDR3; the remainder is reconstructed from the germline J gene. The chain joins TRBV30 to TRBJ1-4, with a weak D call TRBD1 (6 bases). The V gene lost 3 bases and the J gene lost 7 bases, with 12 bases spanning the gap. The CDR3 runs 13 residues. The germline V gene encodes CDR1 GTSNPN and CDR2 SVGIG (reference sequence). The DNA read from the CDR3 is TGTGCCTGGAGCACAGGGCCTGGTGAAAAA. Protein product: CAWSTGPGEK. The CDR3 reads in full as CAWSTGPGEKLFF.

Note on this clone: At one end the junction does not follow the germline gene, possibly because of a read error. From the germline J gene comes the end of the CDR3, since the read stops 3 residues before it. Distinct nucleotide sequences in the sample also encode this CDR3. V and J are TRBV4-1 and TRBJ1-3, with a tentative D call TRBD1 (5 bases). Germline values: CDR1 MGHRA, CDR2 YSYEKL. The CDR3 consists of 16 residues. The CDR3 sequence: CASSQDHRTYGNTIYF. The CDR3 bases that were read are TGCGCCAGCAGCCAAGATCACAGGACGTACGGAAACACG.

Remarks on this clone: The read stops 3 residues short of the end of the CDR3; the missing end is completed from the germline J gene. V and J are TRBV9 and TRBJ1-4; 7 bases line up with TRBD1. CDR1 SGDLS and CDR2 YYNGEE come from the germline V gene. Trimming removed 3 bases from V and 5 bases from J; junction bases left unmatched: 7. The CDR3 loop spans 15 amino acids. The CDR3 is CASSAGTALNEKLFF. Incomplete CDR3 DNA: TGTGCCAGCAGCGCGGGGACAGCTTTAAATGAAAAA.

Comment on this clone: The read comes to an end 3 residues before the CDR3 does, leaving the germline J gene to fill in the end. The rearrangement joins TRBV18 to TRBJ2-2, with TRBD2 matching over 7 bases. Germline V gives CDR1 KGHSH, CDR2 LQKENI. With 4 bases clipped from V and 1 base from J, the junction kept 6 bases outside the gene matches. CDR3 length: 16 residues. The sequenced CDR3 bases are TGTGCCAGCTCACAGACGTTAGCGGGGAACACCGGGGAG. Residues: CASSQTLAGNTGE. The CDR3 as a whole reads CASSQTLAGNTGELFF.

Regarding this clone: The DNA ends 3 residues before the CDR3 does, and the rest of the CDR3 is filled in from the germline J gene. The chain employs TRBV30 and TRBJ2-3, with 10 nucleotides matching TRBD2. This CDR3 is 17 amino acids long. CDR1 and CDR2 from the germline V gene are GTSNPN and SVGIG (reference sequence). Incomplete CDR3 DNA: TGTGCCTGGATCTCCAAGTTGGCTAGCGGGAGTCGGGAGACG. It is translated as CAWISKLASGSRET. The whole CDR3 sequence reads CAWISKLASGSRETQYF.

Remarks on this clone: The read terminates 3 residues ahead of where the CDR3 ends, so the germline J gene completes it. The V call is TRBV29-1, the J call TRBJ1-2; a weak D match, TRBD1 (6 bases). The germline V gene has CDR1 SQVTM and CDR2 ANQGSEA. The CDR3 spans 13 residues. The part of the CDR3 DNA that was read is TGCAGCGTCGGGGGGCGTCTGGGGGGAGAC. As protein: CSVGGRLGGD. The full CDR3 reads CSVGGRLGGDYTF.

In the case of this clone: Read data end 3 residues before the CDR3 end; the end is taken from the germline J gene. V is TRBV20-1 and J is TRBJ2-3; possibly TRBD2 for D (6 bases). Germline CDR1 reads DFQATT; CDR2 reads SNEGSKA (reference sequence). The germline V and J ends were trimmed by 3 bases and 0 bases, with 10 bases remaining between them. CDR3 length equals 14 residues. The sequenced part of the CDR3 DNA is TGCAGTGCTAGTTACGGGACTAGCACAGATACG. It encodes CSASYGTSTDT. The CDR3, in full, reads CSASYGTSTDTQYF.

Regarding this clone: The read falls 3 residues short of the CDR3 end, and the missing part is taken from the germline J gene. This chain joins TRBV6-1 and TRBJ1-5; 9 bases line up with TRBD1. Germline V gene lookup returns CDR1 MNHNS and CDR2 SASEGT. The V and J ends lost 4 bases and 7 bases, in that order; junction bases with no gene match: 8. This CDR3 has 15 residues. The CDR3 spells CASSVCTGGEQPQHF. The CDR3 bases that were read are TGTGCCAGCAGTGTCTGTACAGGGGGCGAGCAGCCC.

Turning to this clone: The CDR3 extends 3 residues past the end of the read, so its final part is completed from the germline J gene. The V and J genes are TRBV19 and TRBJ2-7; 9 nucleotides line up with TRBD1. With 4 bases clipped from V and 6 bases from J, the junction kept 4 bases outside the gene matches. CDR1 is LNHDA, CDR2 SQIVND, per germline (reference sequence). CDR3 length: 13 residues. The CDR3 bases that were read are TGTGCCAGTAGTAGAACAGGGGGCGGCGAG. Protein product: CASSRTGGGE. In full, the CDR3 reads CASSRTGGGEQYF.

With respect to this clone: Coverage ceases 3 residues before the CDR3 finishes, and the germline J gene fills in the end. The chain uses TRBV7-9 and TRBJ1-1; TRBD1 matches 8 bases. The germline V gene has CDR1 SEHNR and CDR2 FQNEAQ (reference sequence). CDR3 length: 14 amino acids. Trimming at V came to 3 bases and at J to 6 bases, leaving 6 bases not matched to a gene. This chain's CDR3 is CASSFGQGASEAFF. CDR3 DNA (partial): TGTGCCAGCAGCTTTGGACAGGGAGCGTCTGAA. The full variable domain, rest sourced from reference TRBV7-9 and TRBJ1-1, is DTGVSQNPRHKITKRGQNVTFRCDPISEHNRLYWYRQTLGQGPEFLTYFQNEAQLEKSRLLSDRFSAERPKGSFSTLEIQRTEQGDSAMYLCASSFGQGASEAFFGQGTRLTVV.

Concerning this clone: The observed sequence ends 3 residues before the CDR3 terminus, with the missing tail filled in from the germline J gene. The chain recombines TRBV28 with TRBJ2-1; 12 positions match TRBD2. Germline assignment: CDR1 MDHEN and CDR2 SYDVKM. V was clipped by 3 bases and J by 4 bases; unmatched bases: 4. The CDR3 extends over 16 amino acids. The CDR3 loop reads CASSFSLAGGYNEQFF. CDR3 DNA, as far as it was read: TGTGCCAGCAGTTTTTCACTAGCGGGGGGATACAATGAG.

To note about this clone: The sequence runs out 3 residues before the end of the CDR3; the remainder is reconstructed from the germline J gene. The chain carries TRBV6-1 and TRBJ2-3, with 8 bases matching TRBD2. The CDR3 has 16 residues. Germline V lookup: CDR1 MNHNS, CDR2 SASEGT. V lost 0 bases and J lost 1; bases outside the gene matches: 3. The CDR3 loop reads CASSEARLARTDTQYF. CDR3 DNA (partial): TGTGCCAGCAGTGAAGCCCGACTAGCGCGCACAGATACG.

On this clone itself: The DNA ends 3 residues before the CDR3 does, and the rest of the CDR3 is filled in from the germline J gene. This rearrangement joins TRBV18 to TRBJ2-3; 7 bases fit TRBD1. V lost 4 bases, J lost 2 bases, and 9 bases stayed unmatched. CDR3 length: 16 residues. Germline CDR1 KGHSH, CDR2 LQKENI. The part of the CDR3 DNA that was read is TGTGCCAGCTCACGTCGACAGGGTGGTACCACAGATACG. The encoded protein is CASSRRQGGTTDT. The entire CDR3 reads CASSRRQGGTTDTQYF.

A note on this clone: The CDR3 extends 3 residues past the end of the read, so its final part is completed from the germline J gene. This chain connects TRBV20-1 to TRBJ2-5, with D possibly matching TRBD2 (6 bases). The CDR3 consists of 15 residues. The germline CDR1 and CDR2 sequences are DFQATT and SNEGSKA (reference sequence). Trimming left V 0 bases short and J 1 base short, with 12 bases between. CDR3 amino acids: CSARDGTPPQETQYF. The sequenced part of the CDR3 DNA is TGCAGTGCTAGAGATGGGACTCCCCCCCAAGAGACC.

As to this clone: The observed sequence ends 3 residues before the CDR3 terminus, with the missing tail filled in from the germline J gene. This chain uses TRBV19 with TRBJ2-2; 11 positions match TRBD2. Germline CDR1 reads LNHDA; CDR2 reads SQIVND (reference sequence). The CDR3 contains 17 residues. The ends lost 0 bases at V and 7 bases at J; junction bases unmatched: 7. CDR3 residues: CASSIDRSGRARGELFF. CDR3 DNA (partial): TGTGCCAGTAGTATAGATCGTAGCGGGAGGGCCCGCGGGGAG.

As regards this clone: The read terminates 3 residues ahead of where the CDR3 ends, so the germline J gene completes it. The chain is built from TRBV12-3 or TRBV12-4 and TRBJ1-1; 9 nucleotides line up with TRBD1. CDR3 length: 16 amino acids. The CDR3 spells CASSFDGQGLYNEAFF. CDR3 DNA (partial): TGTGCCAGCAGTTTCGATGGACAGGGGCTATACAATGAG.

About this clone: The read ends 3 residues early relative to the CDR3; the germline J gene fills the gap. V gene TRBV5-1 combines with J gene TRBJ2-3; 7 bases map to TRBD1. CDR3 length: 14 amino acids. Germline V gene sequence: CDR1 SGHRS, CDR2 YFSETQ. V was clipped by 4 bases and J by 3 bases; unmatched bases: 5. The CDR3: CASSTGTETDTQYF. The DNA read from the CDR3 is TGCGCCAGCAGCACCGGGACAGAGACAGATACG.

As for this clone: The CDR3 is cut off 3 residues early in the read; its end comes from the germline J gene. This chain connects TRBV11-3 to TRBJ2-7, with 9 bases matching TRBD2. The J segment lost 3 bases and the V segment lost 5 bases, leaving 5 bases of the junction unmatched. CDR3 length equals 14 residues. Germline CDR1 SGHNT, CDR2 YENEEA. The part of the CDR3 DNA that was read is TGTGCCAGCAGCCGACTAGCGGAGAACTACGAG. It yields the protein CASSRLAENYE. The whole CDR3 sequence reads CASSRLAENYEQYF.

CDR3 sequence: CASSRARADGYTF. The sequenced CDR3 bases are TGTGCCAGCTCACGGGCAAGGGCCGATGGC. The gene calls are TRBV18 and TRBJ1-2; D is unresolved. The observed sequence ends 3 residues before the CDR3 terminus, with the missing tail filled in from the germline J gene. The V and J ends lost 4 bases and 6 bases respectively, with 12 bases between them. Per germline, CDR1 KGHSH and CDR2 LQKENI. This CDR3 has 13 residues.

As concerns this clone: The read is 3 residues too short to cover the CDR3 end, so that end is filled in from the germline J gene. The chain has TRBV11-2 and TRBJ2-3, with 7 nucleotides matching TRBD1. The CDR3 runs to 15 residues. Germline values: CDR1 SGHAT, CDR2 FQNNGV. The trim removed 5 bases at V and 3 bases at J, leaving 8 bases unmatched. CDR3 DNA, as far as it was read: TGTGCCAGCAGCAAAACAGGGGTTGTAACAGATACG. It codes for CASSKTGVVTDT. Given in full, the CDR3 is CASSKTGVVTDTQYF.

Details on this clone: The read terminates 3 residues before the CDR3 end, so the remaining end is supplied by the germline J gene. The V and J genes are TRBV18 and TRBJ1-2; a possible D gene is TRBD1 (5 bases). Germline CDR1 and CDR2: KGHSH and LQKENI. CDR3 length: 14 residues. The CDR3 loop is CASSQGSGRYDYTF. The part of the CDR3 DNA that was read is TGTGCCAGCTCACAGGGGAGCGGGAGGTACGAC.

Here the CDR3 reads CASNGLAGALNTQYF. Partial CDR3 DNA: TGTGCCAGCAATGGACTAGCGGGAGCATTAAATACG. This sequence joins TRBV6-2 or TRBV6-3 and TRBJ2-3; 13 bases line up with TRBD2. The read ends 3 residues early relative to the CDR3; the germline J gene fills the gap. CDR1 and CDR2 from the germline V gene are MNHEY and SVGEGT. The CDR3 loop spans 15 amino acids. The J segment lost 7 bases and the V segment lost 7 bases, leaving 8 bases of the junction unmatched.

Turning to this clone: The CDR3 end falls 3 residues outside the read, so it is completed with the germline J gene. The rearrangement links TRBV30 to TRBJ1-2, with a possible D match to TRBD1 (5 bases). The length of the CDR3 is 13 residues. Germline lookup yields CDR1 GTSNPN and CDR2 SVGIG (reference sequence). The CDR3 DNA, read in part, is TGTGCCTGCCCGAGGACGGGTTCGGGGGAC. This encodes CACPRTGSGD. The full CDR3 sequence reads CACPRTGSGDYTF.

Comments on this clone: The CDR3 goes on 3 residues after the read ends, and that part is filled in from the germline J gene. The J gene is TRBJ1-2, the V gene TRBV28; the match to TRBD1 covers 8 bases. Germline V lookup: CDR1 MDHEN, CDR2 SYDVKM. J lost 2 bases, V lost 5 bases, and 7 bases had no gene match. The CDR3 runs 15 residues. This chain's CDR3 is CASSLWDRQNYGYTF. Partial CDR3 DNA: TGTGCCAGCAGTCTTTGGGACAGGCAGAACTATGGC.

The CDR3 loop is CASSTSGILSDTYTF. Partial CDR3 DNA: TGTGCCAGCAGCACCAGCGGGATTCTGTCTGATACC. The V gene is TRBV7-9, the J gene TRBJ1-2; D unclear. The CDR3 end lies 3 residues beyond the end of the read and is filled in from the germline J gene. This CDR3 is built from 15 residues. Germline CDR1 is SEHNR and CDR2 is FQNEAQ (reference sequence).